The 28 T cell receptor beta chains below come from one sample, sequenced in a study of CD4+ T cells in melanoma. Measured with immunoSEQ multiplex PCR; TCRdb has only the in-frame clones, and not every one. The data show more than 15,000 clones, with around 76% seen just once and approximately 12% held by the top ten. The sequenced sample was cells from a culture (not recorded whether cultured in vitro). These receptors came from a human donor with melanoma.

V gene TRBV18 combines with J gene TRBJ2-5; D call uncertain. V was clipped by 6 bases and J by 2 bases, with 7 bases between them. The V gene's germline CDR1 is KGHSH and CDR2 LQKENI. The CDR3 runs to 12 residues. The chain's CDR3 is CASSEQQETQYF. CDR3 bases: TGTGCCAGCTCGGAGCAACAAGAGACCCAGTACTTC.

The sample holds one count of this clone. This chain links TRBV6-6 with TRBJ2-7; 7 bases match TRBD1. The germline CDR1 and CDR2 sequences are MNHNY and SVGAGI (reference sequence). The V and J ends lost 5 bases and 6 bases, in that order; junction bases with no gene match: 4. The CDR3 has 12 amino acids. The CDR3 here is CASSNRGSEQYF. Written as DNA, the CDR3 is TGTGCCAGCAGTAACAGGGGCAGCGAGCAGTACTTC.

This sequence joins TRBV11-2 and TRBJ1-1; D remains unclear. CDR3 length: 14 amino acids. CDR1 is SGHAT, CDR2 FQNNGV, per germline. The V gene lost 1 base and the J gene lost 7 bases, with 13 bases spanning the gap. The CDR3 protein is CASSLVEWAGEAFF. CDR3 nucleotide sequence: TGTGCCAGCAGCTTAGTAGAGTGGGCGGGTGAAGCTTTCTTT.

This rearrangement joins TRBV7-8 to TRBJ1-4, with D perhaps matching TRBD1 (6 bases). Trimming cost V 2 bases and J 2 bases, with 15 bases left between them. Per germline, CDR1 SGHVS and CDR2 FQNEAQ. The CDR3 is 17 residues long. The CDR3 sequence is CASSLFFAGATNEKLFF. The CDR3 DNA is TGTGCCAGCAGCTTATTCTTCGCGGGGGCCACTAATGAAAAACTGTTTTTT. The full variable domain, with the rest looked up from reference TRBV7-8 and TRBJ1-4, is GAGVSQSPRYKVAKRGQDVALRCDPISGHVSLFWYQQALGQGPEFLTYFQNEAQLDKSGLPSDRFFAERPEGSVSTLKIQRTQQEDSAVYLCASSLFFAGATNEKLFFGSGTQLSVL.

This clone was counted between two and nine times. The rearrangement uses TRBV20-1 and TRBJ1-1, with 7 nucleotides matching TRBD1. Trimming at V came to 5 bases and at J to 11 bases, leaving 8 bases not matched to a gene. Germline CDR1 and CDR2: DFQATT and SNEGSKA (reference sequence). The CDR3 totals 11 residues. CDR3 loop: CSAPRQGRAFF. The CDR3 bases are TGCAGTGCTCCCCGACAGGGCCGCGCTTTCTTT.

The chain is built from TRBV29-1 and TRBJ1-1; D possibly corresponds to TRBD1 (5 bases). The ends were cut back, 2 bases at V and 2 bases at J, with 9 bases in the middle. CDR1 is SQVTM and CDR2 is ANQGSEA in the germline V gene. The CDR3 runs 13 residues. CDR3 nucleotide sequence: TGCAGCGTTGAAAGAGGGGCCAACACTGAAGCTTTCTTT. This encodes CSVERGANTEAFF.

The count of this clone is one. This chain links TRBV7-3 with TRBJ1-6; the D gene is possibly TRBD1 (6 bases). Germline CDR1 SGHTA, CDR2 FQGTGA. The CDR3 loop spans 18 amino acids. V was cut by 5 bases and J by 9 bases, with 26 bases left in between. CDR3 sequence (DNA): TGTGCCAGCAGCCTCTCTCGGGACAAAAGGGGTACCAGTTCACCCCTCCACTTT. Translated, it gives CASSLSRDKRGTSSPLHF.

The chain combines TRBV6-5 with TRBJ1-6; TRBD1 matches at 9 bases. The J segment lost 9 bases and the V segment lost 4 bases, leaving 10 bases of the junction unmatched. Looked up from germline, CDR1 is MNHEY and CDR2 is SVGAGI. The CDR3 sequence is 16 residues long. The DNA for the CDR3 is TGTGCCAGCAGTTCCTTTCGGGACAGGGCAAGTTCACCCCTCCACTTT. Protein: CASSSFRDRASSPLHF.

This clone turned up a few times. V and J are TRBV30 and TRBJ1-4, with D maybe TRBD1 (5 bases). The CDR3 runs 14 residues. V was pared by 5 bases and J by 0 bases, with 10 bases between. CDR1 and CDR2 (germline): GTSNPN, SVGIG (reference sequence). The CDR3 nucleotides read TGTGCCTGGGGGGGAAAAGCAACTAATGAAAAACTGTTTTTT. As protein: CAWGGKATNEKLFF.

In its sample, this clone was seen once. The chain is built from TRBV7-9 and TRBJ2-1; 8 bases fit TRBD1. From germline, CDR1 is SEHNR and CDR2 FQNEAQ (reference sequence). Germline trimming cut 5 bases from V and 2 bases from J; bases unmatched to any gene: 8. The CDR3 length is 16 residues. CDR3 region: CASSPRDRITYNEQFF. The CDR3 nucleotides read TGTGCCAGCAGCCCCCGGGACAGGATAACCTACAATGAGCAGTTCTTC.

V and J are TRBV10-1 and TRBJ1-1; D gene ambiguous. The germline V gene has CDR1 WNHNN and CDR2 SYGVQD (reference sequence). The V and J ends lost 8 bases and 6 bases respectively, with 4 bases between them. This CDR3 has 9 residues. CDR3 nucleotides: TGCGCCAGCCGGGCTGAAGCTTTCTTT. Translation gives CASRAEAFF.

This chain links TRBV7-2 with TRBJ2-7; possible D gene TRBD2, 5 bases. The length of the CDR3 is 14 residues. V shed 7 bases and J shed 0 bases, with 13 bases lying between them. Germline CDR1 SGHTA, CDR2 FQGNSA. This CDR3 reads CASNTGRSSYEQYF. Written as DNA, the CDR3 is TGTGCCAGCAACACGGGAAGAAGCTCCTACGAGCAGTACTTC.

This rearrangement joins TRBV13 to TRBJ2-1; 16 bases line up with TRBD2. Germline CDR1 reads PRHDT; CDR2 reads FYEKMQ (reference sequence). Losses at the gene ends were 5 bases for V and 0 bases for J; bases not matched to a gene: 7. CDR3 length: 19 residues. Here the CDR3 reads CASSPGLAGGLGSYNEQFF. As DNA, the CDR3 is TGTGCCAGCAGCCCGGGACTAGCGGGGGGGCTGGGCTCCTACAATGAGCAGTTCTTC. The whole variable domain, remainder taken from reference TRBV13 and TRBJ2-1, is AAGVIQSPRHLIKEKRETATLKCYPIPRHDTVYWYQQGPGQDPQFLISFYEKMQSDKGSIPDRFSAQQFSDYHSELNMSSLELGDSALYFCASSPGLAGGLGSYNEQFFGPGTRLTVL.

This chain joins TRBV4-1 and TRBJ1-1; D gene uncertain. Germline CDR1 and CDR2: MGHRA and YSYEKL. The CDR3 sequence is 16 residues long. Trimming removed 0 bases from V and 11 bases from J, with 22 bases in between. The chain's CDR3 is CASSQEGPGRASGAFF. CDR3 coding DNA: TGCGCCAGCAGCCAAGAAGGGCCAGGTCGGGCATCCGGCGCTTTCTTT.

J is TRBJ1-1 and V is TRBV6-6; D may be TRBD1 (5 bases). The ends were cut back, 5 bases at V and 5 bases at J, with 15 bases in the middle. Germline CDR1 is MNHNY and CDR2 is SVGAGI (reference sequence). This CDR3 region has 14 residues. The CDR3 nucleotides read TGTGCCAGCAGTCGATTCCAGGGTCGGACTGAAGCTTTCTTT. This translates into CASSRFQGRTEAFF.

This rearrangement joins TRBV5-1 to TRBJ2-1; D is perhaps TRBD1 (5 bases). The CDR3 has 16 residues. Germline V CDR1 and CDR2: SGHRS, YFSETQ. The V end lost 1 base, the J end lost 9 bases, and 20 bases lay between the germline ends. CDR3: CASSLFPLGQGGEQFF. For the CDR3, the DNA is TGCGCCAGCAGCTTGTTCCCTCTAGGCCAGGGCGGTGAGCAGTTCTTC.

V and J are TRBV7-3 and TRBJ2-6; 7 bases fit TRBD1. The CDR3 length is 15 residues. Per the germline V gene, CDR1 is SGHTA and CDR2 is FQGTGA. V trimming: 5 bases; J trimming: 1 base; junction bases outside the gene matches: 2. The CDR3 DNA reads TGTGCCAGCAGCCCAGGGGGTTCTGGGGCCAACGTCCTGACTTTC. Translation: CASSPGGSGANVLTF.

The rearrangement joins TRBV5-1 to TRBJ1-2; 7 bases match TRBD1. The CDR3 loop spans 14 amino acids. Germline CDR1 reads SGHRS; CDR2 reads YFSETQ. Trimming removed 2 bases from V and 2 bases from J; junction bases left unmatched: 3. CDR3 amino acids: CASSFSGQNYGYTF. The CDR3 nucleotides are TGCGCCAGCAGCTTTTCGGGACAGAACTATGGCTACACCTTC.

This clone was observed a few times. The chain uses TRBV5-1 and TRBJ2-5, with TRBD1 identical over 7 bases. Trimming removed 4 bases from V and 1 base from J; junction bases left unmatched: 10. This CDR3 comprises 16 residues. From germline, CDR1 is SGHRS and CDR2 YFSETQ. This CDR3 reads CASSLPHGTAQETQYF. The CDR3 DNA follows: TGCGCCAGCAGCCTTCCCCACGGGACAGCCCAAGAGACCCAGTACTTC.

This rearrangement joins TRBV5-1 to TRBJ1-1; the D gene is possibly TRBD1 (6 bases). From germline, CDR1 is SGHRS and CDR2 YFSETQ. The CDR3 is 14 residues long. The V and J ends lost 2 bases and 1 base respectively, with 9 bases between them. CDR3 nucleotides: TGCGCCAGCAGCTTTACAGGGACGAACACTGAAGCTTTCTTT. Translation gives CASSFTGTNTEAFF.

This clone was counted only a few times. This sequence joins TRBV5-6 and TRBJ1-4, with D possibly being TRBD1 (5 bases). The CDR3 extends over 18 amino acids. Deletions cut 4 bases from V and 2 bases from J, with 21 bases between. Germline V gene lookup returns CDR1 SGHDT and CDR2 YYEEEE. CDR3 sequence: CASSRYGAASATNEKLFF. For the CDR3, the DNA is TGTGCCAGCAGCCGGTATGGGGCCGCTTCGGCGACTAATGAAAAACTGTTTTTT.

V is TRBV30 and J is TRBJ1-2; D is undetermined. Germline V gene sequence: CDR1 GTSNPN, CDR2 SVGIG (reference sequence). The CDR3 is 15 residues long. V lost 2 bases and J lost 4, with 17 bases in between. As DNA, the CDR3 is TGTGCCTGGAGTAACGGGCAGTTAGTCTCCTATGGCTACACCTTC. Its translation is CAWSNGQLVSYGYTF.

The sample holds a few counts of this clone. The rearrangement uses TRBV14 and TRBJ2-7; D possibly corresponds to TRBD1 (6 bases). Germline lookup yields CDR1 SGHDN and CDR2 FVKESK. V lost 0 bases and J lost 4, with 13 bases in between. The CDR3 runs to 15 residues. In DNA, the CDR3 is TGTGCCAGCAGCCAAGATAGGGCCAGGGGATACGAGCAGTACTTC. The encoded protein is CASSQDRARGYEQYF.

The J gene is TRBJ2-3, the V gene TRBV7-9; D is uncertain. CDR3 size: 13 residues. V was cut by 1 base and J by 5 bases, with 7 bases left in between. Looked up from germline, CDR1 is SEHNR and CDR2 is FQNEAQ (reference sequence). CDR3 region: CASSLGWGDTQYF. The CDR3 bases are TGTGCCAGCAGCTTAGGGTGGGGAGATACGCAGTATTTT.

In this sample, this clone turned up a few times. The chain carries TRBV19 and TRBJ2-1, with D unresolved. Germline V gene lookup returns CDR1 LNHDA and CDR2 SQIVND (reference sequence). V was trimmed by 6 bases and J by 4 bases, leaving 16 bases between them. The CDR3 has 15 amino acids. CDR3 in amino acids: CASRPGLSSYNEQFF. The CDR3 coding sequence is TGTGCCAGTAGACCGGGCCTCTCCTCTTACAATGAGCAGTTCTTC.

This chain uses TRBV11-2 with TRBJ1-1; TRBD1 is a possible D gene (5 bases). The CDR3 sequence is 15 residues long. With 4 bases removed from V and 10 bases from J, the gap between germline ends came to 22 bases. CDR1 and CDR2 (germline): SGHAT, FQNNGV. For the CDR3, the DNA is TGTGCCAGCAGCTCCCGACGTCTCGGGGCGATGGGAGCTTTCTTT. Encoded protein: CASSSRRLGAMGAFF.

V gene TRBV14 combines with J gene TRBJ2-7, with D maybe TRBD1 (6 bases). The V end lost 4 bases, the J end lost 7 bases, and 14 bases lay between the germline ends. Germline V lookup: CDR1 SGHDN, CDR2 FVKESK. This CDR3 spans 13 amino acids. DNA of the CDR3: TGTGCCAGCAGCCCTTACACAGGGTGGGAGCAGTACTTC. It specifies CASSPYTGWEQYF.

The chain has TRBV6-4 and TRBJ2-5; D uncertain. Germline V gives CDR1 MRHNA, CDR2 SNTAGT. Trimming cost V 5 bases and J 1 base, with 8 bases left between them. The CDR3 is made up of 13 amino acids. The CDR3 loop reads CASSRALQETQYF. DNA for the CDR3: TGTGCCAGCAGTAGAGCGCTCCAAGAGACCCAGTACTTC.